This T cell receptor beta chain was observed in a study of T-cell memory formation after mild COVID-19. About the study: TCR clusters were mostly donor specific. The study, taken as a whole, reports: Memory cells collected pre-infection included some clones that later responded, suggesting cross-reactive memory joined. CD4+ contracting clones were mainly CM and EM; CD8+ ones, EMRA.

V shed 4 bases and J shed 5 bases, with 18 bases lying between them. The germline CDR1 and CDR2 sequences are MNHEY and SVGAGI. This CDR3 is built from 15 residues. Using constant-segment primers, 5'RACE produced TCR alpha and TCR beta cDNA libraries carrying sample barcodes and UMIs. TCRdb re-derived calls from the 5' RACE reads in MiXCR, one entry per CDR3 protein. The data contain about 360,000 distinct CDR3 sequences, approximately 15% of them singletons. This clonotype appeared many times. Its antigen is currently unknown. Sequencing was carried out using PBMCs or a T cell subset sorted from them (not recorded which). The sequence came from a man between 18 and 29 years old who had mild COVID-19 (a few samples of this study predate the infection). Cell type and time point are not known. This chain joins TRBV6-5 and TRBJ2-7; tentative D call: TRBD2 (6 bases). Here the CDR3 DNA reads TGTGCCAGCAGTTGTGAGGAGGGGTTGTCCCACGAGCAGTACGTC. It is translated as CASSCEEGLSHEQYV.